This T cell receptor (beta chain) was identified during a study of identical twins. Study results and limitations: Researchers reported excess low generation probability among twin-shared out-of-frame alpha sequences. The presence of invariant MAIT and iNKT cells could partly confound analyses of zero-insertion sequences. Models underpredicted monozygotic twin sharing of out-of-frame TCR alpha.

Through template switching, a universal primer site was introduced, and the cDNA contained unique molecular identifiers. MiXCR was run by TCRdb on the 5' RACE reads, yielding one entry per CDR3 protein. The sample contains 1,800,000 or so distinct CDR3 sequences, roughly 35% of which appear only once. This clonotype came up once. Its antigen is undetermined. The CDR3 consists of 17 residues. V was clipped by 2 bases and J by 2 bases; unmatched bases: 7. CDR1 and CDR2 from the germline V gene are MGHDK and SYGVNS. Input material: cord blood. The rearrangement joins TRBV25-1 to TRBJ1-3; 9 bases fit TRBD1. The sequence was obtained from a newborn girl in good health. The CDR3 spells CASSENPGQGPGNTIYF. CDR3 nucleotide sequence: TGTGCCAGCAGTGAAAACCCGGGACAGGGACCTGGAAACACCATATATTTT.